These 2 T cell receptor beta chains were all obtained from the same sample, sequenced in a study of blood T cell repertoires in COVID-19. Clones were read by immunoSEQ multiplex PCR, and TCRdb kept only the in-frame ones, dropping some. The sample lists around 140,000 clones, about nine tenths occurring once. The source material was peripheral blood. The receptors come from a woman between 50 and 59 years old with acute or convalescent COVID-19.

The chain uses TRBV11-2 and TRBJ1-4, with no clear D. In germline, CDR1 is SGHAT, CDR2 FQNNGV. The CDR3 has 14 residues. Trimming pared 5 bases from V and 7 bases from J, leaving 14 bases between. The CDR3 loop reads CASSRGLSIEKLFF. The CDR3 DNA is TGTGCCAGCAGCCGAGGGTTAAGCATTGAAAAACTGTTTTTT.

The rearrangement links TRBV9 to TRBJ2-2, with 8 bases aligning to TRBD1. Trimming at V came to 1 base and at J to 3 bases, leaving 8 bases not matched to a gene. The V gene's germline CDR1 is SGDLS and CDR2 YYNGEE. The CDR3 sequence is 17 residues long. The CDR3, as DNA: TGTGCCAGCAGCGTACCAGACAGGGGTACTTACACCGGGGAGCTGTTTTTT. Protein sequence: CASSVPDRGTYTGELFF.